Listed here is a single TCR beta chain. Antigen unknown. This record comes from a study of long-term antiretroviral therapy in people with HIV. Study results and caveats: Repertoires from HIV showed CDR3 length ranges narrower than those of controls. ART preceded a rise in diversity that nonetheless stayed lower than in transplant donor controls. Repertoire dominance by clones expanded before ART was seen at all time points.

Survey-level resolution applied to immunoSEQ assay v3.0. Per sample, sequencing targeted roughly 40,000-55,000 T-cell genomes. Measured with immunoSEQ multiplex PCR; TCRdb has only the in-frame clones, and not every one. The sample carries 30,000 to 40,000 clones, more than 75% recorded once. Between the trimmed V and J ends, which lost 2 bases and 0 bases, there was a span of 19 bases. Germline CDR1 and CDR2: SGHVS and FNYEAQ. The CDR3 has 18 amino acids. The clonotype originates from a man aged 18 to 30 with HIV. The specimen comprised unsorted PBMCs, sampled 1.9 years after starting antiretroviral therapy. This chain connects TRBV7-6 to TRBJ1-1; D may be TRBD1 (6 bases). The CDR3 spells CASSLPKGGRGVNTEAFF. In DNA, the CDR3 is TGTGCCAGCAGCTTACCCAAAGGGGGGCGAGGGGTGAACACTGAAGCTTTCTTT. Full variable domain (remainder filled in from reference TRBV7-6 and TRBJ1-1): GAGVSQSPRYKVTKRGQDVALRCDPISGHVSLYWYRQALGQGPEFLTYFNYEAQQDKSGLPNDRFSAERPEGSISTLTIQRTEQRDSAMYRCASSLPKGGRGVNTEAFFGQGTRLTVV.